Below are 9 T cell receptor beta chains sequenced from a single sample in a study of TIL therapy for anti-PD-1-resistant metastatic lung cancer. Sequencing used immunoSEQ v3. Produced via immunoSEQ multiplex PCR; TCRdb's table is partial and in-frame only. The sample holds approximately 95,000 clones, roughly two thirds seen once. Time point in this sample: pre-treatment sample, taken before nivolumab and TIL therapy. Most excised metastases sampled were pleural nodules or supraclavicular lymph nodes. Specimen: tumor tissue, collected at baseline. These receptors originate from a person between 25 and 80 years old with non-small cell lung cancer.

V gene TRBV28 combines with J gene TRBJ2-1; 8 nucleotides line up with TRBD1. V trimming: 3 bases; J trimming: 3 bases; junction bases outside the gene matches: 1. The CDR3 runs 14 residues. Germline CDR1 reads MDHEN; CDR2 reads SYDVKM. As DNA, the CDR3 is TGTGCCAGCAGTTTGACAGGGGTCTACAATGAGCAGTTCTTC. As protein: CASSLTGVYNEQFF.

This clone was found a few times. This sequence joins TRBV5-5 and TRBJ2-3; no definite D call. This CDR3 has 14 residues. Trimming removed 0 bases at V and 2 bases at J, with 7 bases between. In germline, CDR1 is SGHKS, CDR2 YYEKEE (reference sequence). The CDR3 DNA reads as TGTGCCAGCAGCTTGGCCATGTTCACAGATACGCAGTATTTT. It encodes CASSLAMFTDTQYF.

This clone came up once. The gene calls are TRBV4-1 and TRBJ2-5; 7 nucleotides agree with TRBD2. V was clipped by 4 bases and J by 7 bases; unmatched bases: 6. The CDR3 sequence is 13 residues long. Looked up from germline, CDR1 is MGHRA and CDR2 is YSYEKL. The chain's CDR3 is CASSLGGGGTQYF. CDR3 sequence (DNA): TGCGCCAGCAGCCTCGGCGGCGGGGGGACCCAGTACTTC.

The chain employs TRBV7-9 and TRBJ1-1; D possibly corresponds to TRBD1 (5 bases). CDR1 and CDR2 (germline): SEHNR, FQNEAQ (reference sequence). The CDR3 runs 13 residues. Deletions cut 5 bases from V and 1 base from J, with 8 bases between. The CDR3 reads CASSPGGNTEAFF. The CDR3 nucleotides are TGTGCCAGCAGCCCCGGGGGGAACACTGAAGCTTTCTTT.

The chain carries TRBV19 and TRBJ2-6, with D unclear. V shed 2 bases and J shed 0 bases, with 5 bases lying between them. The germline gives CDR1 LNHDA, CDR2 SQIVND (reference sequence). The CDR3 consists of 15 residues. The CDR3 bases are TGTGCCAGTAGTATACTTTCCTCTGGGGCCAACGTCCTGACTTTC. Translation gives CASSILSSGANVLTF.

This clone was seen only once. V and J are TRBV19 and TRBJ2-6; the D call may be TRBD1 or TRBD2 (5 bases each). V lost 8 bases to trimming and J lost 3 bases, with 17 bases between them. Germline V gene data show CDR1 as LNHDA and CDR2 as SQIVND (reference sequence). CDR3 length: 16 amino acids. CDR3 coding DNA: TGTGCCAGTGGTAGGTCAGGGAGAAATGGGGCCAACGTCCTGACTTTC. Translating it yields CASGRSGRNGANVLTF. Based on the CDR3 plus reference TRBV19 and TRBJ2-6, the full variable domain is DGGITQSPKYLFRKEGQNVTLSCEQNLNHDAMYWYRQDPGQGLRLIYYSQIVNDFQKGDIAEGYSVSREKKESFPLTVTSAQKNPTAFYLCASGRSGRNGANVLTFGAGSRLTVL.

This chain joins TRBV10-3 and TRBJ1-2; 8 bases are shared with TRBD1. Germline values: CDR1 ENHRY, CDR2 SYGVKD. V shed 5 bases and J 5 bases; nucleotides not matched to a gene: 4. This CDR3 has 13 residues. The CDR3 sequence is CAISLGQGYGYTF. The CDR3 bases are TGTGCCATCAGTCTTGGACAGGGTTATGGCTACACCTTC.

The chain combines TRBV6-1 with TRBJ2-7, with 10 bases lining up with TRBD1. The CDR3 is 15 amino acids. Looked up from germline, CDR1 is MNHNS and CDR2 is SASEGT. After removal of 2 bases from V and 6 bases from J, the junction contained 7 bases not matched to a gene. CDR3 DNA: TGTGCCAGCAGTGAATTCGGGACAGGGGTCTTCGAGCAGTACTTC. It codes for CASSEFGTGVFEQYF.

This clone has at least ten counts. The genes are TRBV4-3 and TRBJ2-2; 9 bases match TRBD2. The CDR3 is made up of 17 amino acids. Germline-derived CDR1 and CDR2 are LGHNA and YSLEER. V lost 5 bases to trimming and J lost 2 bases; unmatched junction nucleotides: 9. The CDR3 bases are TGCGCCAGCAGCGGGGGGGCTAGCGGGATAAACACCGGGGAGCTGTTTTTT. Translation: CASSGGASGINTGELFF.